This TCR beta chain was captured by sequencing in a study of T cell clonotyping in hematopoietic cell transplantation. Method: immunoSEQ multiplex PCR; TCRdb's copy keeps in-frame clones and lacks some. Among tens of thousands of clones, about 96% were seen once, and the ten largest hold almost 0.95%. Sequencing was performed on peripheral blood mononuclear cells. The receptor comes from a man aged 25 to 45 in good health. Some clones in this sample may be carry-over from other donors' samples.

Written as DNA, the CDR3 is TGCGCCAGCAGCCCAGGACACGCCTCGGGCACTGAAGCTTTCTTT. It encodes CASSPGHASGTEAFF. This chain joins TRBV5-1 and TRBJ1-1; tentative D call: TRBD1 (5 bases). The CDR3 is 15 residues long. CDR1 is SGHRS, CDR2 YFSETQ, per germline. The germline V and J ends were trimmed by 4 bases and 4 bases, with 17 bases remaining between them.